This TCR beta chain comes out of a study of PD-1 blockade in classical Hodgkin lymphoma. General study results and limits: Reported findings placed baseline TCR diversity lower in newly diagnosed patients (compared with healthy donors). CD8+ TCR diversity did not rise significantly by C4D1, unlike CD4+. Patients with an early start, nivolumab under 1 year after ASCT, were excluded.

V was cut by 5 bases and J by 4 bases, with 8 bases left in between. Germline CDR1 is MDHEN and CDR2 is SYDVKM. This CDR3 is built from 12 residues. Measured with immunoSEQ multiplex PCR; TCRdb has only the in-frame clones, and not every one. The sample yields roughly 12,000 clones, about 75% seen once. With no exception, relapse followed autologous stem cell transplantation in all patients, and brentuximab vedotin exposure varied. Complete response, partial response or progressive disease constituted the best response categories observed. This clone was observed a handful of times. Its antigen is undetermined.

The source of this sequence is a human donor with classical Hodgkin lymphoma. Sequences were derived from peripheral blood mononuclear cells (PBMCs), sampled at baseline. This chain joins TRBV28 and TRBJ1-2, with D unclear. The CDR3 DNA sequence: TGTGCCAGCAGTCCCATGGGCTATGGCTACACCTTC. Protein product: CASSPMGYGYTF.